One and the same sample provided the 32 T cell receptor beta chains below, sequenced in a study of T cells in Graves' hyperthyroidism and ophthalmopathy. It was RNA transcripts that yielded the amplified TCR beta CDR3 regions. With the HTBI primer set, the TCR CDR3 went through a first round of RT-PCR. TCRdb reprocessed the multiplex PCR reads with MiXCR, giving one entry per CDR3 protein. Among hundreds of thousands of distinct CDR3 sequences listed, roughly 46% were seen once. Input material: peripheral blood or thyroid tissue (not recorded which). The receptor source for this set is an adult man with Graves' disease, either hyperthyroidism or ophthalmopathy (not recorded which).

This clonotype was observed at least ten times. CDR3 amino acids: CASSLLPSEQYF. CDR3 nucleotides: TGTGCCAGCAGCCTGCTCCCTAGCGAGCAGTACTTC. The rearrangement joins TRBV7-8 to TRBJ2-7; D is undetermined. Trimming left V 5 bases short and J 6 bases short, with 11 bases between. The CDR3 is 12 residues long. Germline V CDR1 and CDR2: SGHVS, FQNEAQ.

The gene calls are TRBV6-5 and TRBJ2-7, with 8 nucleotides matching TRBD1. CDR3 size: 14 residues. With V trimmed by 4 bases and J by 5 bases, 7 bases remained unmatched. Looked up from germline, CDR1 is MNHEY and CDR2 is SVGAGI. The DNA of the CDR3 is TGTGCCAGCAGTTCACGGACAGGGTTCAACGAGCAGTACTTC. Translation gives CASSSRTGFNEQYF.

V and J are TRBV14 and TRBJ2-7, with a weak D call TRBD1 (5 bases). Trimming took 4 bases from V and 3 from J, leaving 13 bases between them. Germline loops: CDR1 SGHDN, CDR2 FVKESK. This CDR3 region has 14 residues. For the CDR3, the DNA is TGTGCCAGCAGCCGACAGACCCTATACTACGAGCAGTACTTC. Protein: CASSRQTLYYEQYF. Filled out from reference TRBV14 and TRBJ2-7, the complete variable domain reads EAGVTQFPSHSVIEKGQTVTLRCDPISGHDNLYWYRRVMGKEIKFLLHFVKESKQDESGMPNNRFLAERTGGTYSTLKVQPAELEDSGVYFCASSRQTLYYEQYFGPGTRLTVT.

As for this clonotype: A much larger clone differs by one base, so this may be a read error. The J gene is TRBJ1-1, the V gene TRBV2; D gene uncertain. The CDR3 spans 15 residues. Germline CDR1 SNHLY, CDR2 FYNNEI. CDR3 DNA sequence: TGTGCCAGCATAGGCGACACCCAGCGGAACACTGGAGCTTTCTTT. This sequence encodes CASIGDTQRNTGAFF.

This chain uses TRBV7-2 with TRBJ2-2; D is perhaps TRBD2 (5 bases). Per germline, CDR1 SGHTA and CDR2 FQGNSA. V was pared by 0 bases and J by 4 bases, with 12 bases between. The CDR3 is 16 residues long. CDR3 in amino acids: CASSLAREPRTGELFF. The CDR3 DNA is TGTGCCAGCAGCTTAGCCCGGGAACCCCGCACCGGGGAGCTGTTTTTT.

This clonotype has a handful of counts. The chain links TRBV7-9 to TRBJ1-1, with 7 bases aligning to TRBD1. Per germline, CDR1 SEHNR and CDR2 FQNEAQ (reference sequence). This CDR3 is built from 15 residues. V trimming: 5 bases; J trimming: 1 base; junction bases outside the gene matches: 7. CDR3 coding DNA: TGTGCCAGCAGCCTAAGACAGGGAACGAACACTGAAGCTTTCTTT. Residues: CASSLRQGTNTEAFF.

This clonotype turned up a few times. This chain connects TRBV7-9 to TRBJ1-6; the match to TRBD1 covers 10 bases. The V gene's germline CDR1 is SEHNR and CDR2 FQNEAQ (reference sequence). The CDR3 is 16 residues long. With V trimmed by 5 bases and J by 8 bases, 9 bases remained unmatched. The CDR3 sequence: CASSQDTGTGDSPLHF. DNA of the CDR3: TGTGCCAGCAGCCAAGATACCGGGACAGGGGATTCACCCCTCCACTTT.

The chain is built from TRBV13 and TRBJ1-1; D remains unclear. CDR1 is PRHDT and CDR2 is FYEKMQ in the germline V gene (reference sequence). V gave up 4 bases and J gave up 1 base, with 13 bases separating them. The CDR3 is 15 residues long. The CDR3 region is CASSSNHLANTEAFF. The DNA of the CDR3 is TGTGCCAGCAGCTCCAACCACCTCGCGAACACTGAAGCTTTCTTT.

The chain carries TRBV28 and TRBJ1-3, with D unclear. The V gene's germline CDR1 is MDHEN and CDR2 SYDVKM. The CDR3 is 17 residues long. The germline V and J ends were trimmed by 2 bases and 0 bases, with 14 bases remaining between them. The CDR3 here is CASSLVLGPSSGNTIYF. The CDR3 DNA is TGTGCCAGCAGTTTAGTGCTCGGGCCGAGCTCTGGAAACACCATATATTTT.

The chain recombines TRBV2 with TRBJ1-6; D is unclear. Germline V lookup: CDR1 SNHLY, CDR2 FYNNEI. CDR3 length: 14 amino acids. The V gene lost 7 bases and the J gene lost 9 bases, with 16 bases spanning the gap. CDR3 coding DNA: TGTGCCAGCACCCCAGCCAACGTCGGTTCACCCCTCCACTTT. This codes for CASTPANVGSPLHF.

The CDR3: CASSHGAAGEKLFF. CDR3 coding DNA: TGTGCCAGCAGCCACGGGGCCGCGGGTGAAAAACTGTTTTTT. The chain combines TRBV2 with TRBJ1-4, with D possibly being TRBD1 (5 bases). Germline values: CDR1 SNHLY, CDR2 FYNNEI. This CDR3 has 14 amino acids. V lost 6 bases and J lost 7, with 15 bases in between. Based on the CDR3 plus reference TRBV2 and TRBJ1-4, the full variable domain is EPEVTQTPSHQVTQMGQEVILRCVPISNHLYFYWYRQILGQKVEFLVSFYNNEISEKSEIFDDQFSVERPDGSNFTLKIRSTKLEDSAMYFCASSHGAAGEKLFFGSGTQLSVL.

At least ten counts were recorded for this clonotype. The CDR3 coding sequence is TGCAGCGCCGCTCTGGGAGTTGGGAGTTCACCCCTCCACTTT. As protein: CSAALGVGSSPLHF. This chain connects TRBV29-1 to TRBJ1-6; no reliable D call. Per the germline V gene, CDR1 is SQVTM and CDR2 is ANQGSEA. With 7 bases removed from V and 9 bases from J, the gap between germline ends came to 19 bases. This CDR3 has 14 residues.

This clonotype was picked up a small number of times. The genes are TRBV7-9 and TRBJ2-5; D remains unclear. The CDR3 is 17 residues long. The V and J ends lost 4 bases and 1 base respectively, with 19 bases between them. From germline, CDR1 is SEHNR and CDR2 FQNEAQ (reference sequence). The CDR3 is CASSSPLFPRAQETQYF. The CDR3 nucleotides read TGTGCCAGCAGCTCACCCCTGTTCCCCCGGGCCCAAGAGACCCAGTACTTC. The whole variable domain, filled in from reference TRBV7-9 and TRBJ2-5, reads DTGVSQNPRHKITKRGQNVTFRCDPISEHNRLYWYRQTLGQGPEFLTYFQNEAQLEKSRLLSDRFSAERPKGSFSTLEIQRTEQGDSAMYLCASSSPLFPRAQETQYFGPGTRLLVL.

This clonotype was observed many times. The chain combines TRBV2 with TRBJ2-5, with 8 bases that match TRBD1. Germline V gene lookup returns CDR1 SNHLY and CDR2 FYNNEI. This CDR3 region has 14 residues. With V trimmed by 1 base and J by 4 bases, 2 bases remained unmatched. For the CDR3, the DNA is TGTGCCAGCAGTGAAGGGCAGGGGGCAGAGACCCAGTACTTC. This encodes CASSEGQGAETQYF.

The chain links TRBV29-1 to TRBJ1-2; D possibly corresponds to TRBD1 (5 bases). Germline-derived CDR1 and CDR2 are SQVTM and ANQGSEA. This CDR3 spans 11 amino acids. V lost 8 bases, J lost 2 bases, and 9 bases lay in between. CDR3 in amino acids: CSRDQNYGYTF. Written as DNA, the CDR3 is TGCAGCCGGGACCAAAACTATGGCTACACCTTC. The complete variable domain, with remaining parts taken from reference TRBV29-1 and TRBJ1-2, reads SAVISQKPSRDICQRGTSLTIQCQVDSQVTMMFWYRQQPGQSLTLIATANQGSEATYESGFVIDKFPISRPNLTFSTLTVSNMSPEDSSIYLCSRDQNYGYTFGSGTRLTVV.

There are a few counts of this clonotype. The chain combines TRBV2 with TRBJ2-6; D might be TRBD1 or TRBD2, each matching 6 bases. The CDR3 has 17 amino acids. Germline V CDR1 and CDR2: SNHLY, FYNNEI. The V and J ends lost 8 bases and 0 bases respectively, with 17 bases between them. CDR3 sequence reads: CASRWGAVSSGANVLTF. CDR3 nucleotide sequence: TGTGCCAGCCGGTGGGGGGCTGTCAGCTCTGGGGCCAACGTCCTGACTTTC.

As for this clonotype: A junction boundary mismatches the germline segment, possibly from a read error. The chain employs TRBV7-9 and TRBJ1-1; a weak D match, TRBD1 (5 bases). This CDR3 is built from 13 residues. Germline CDR1 and CDR2: SEHNR and FQNEAQ (reference sequence). The CDR3 is CASSQVKGLGAFF. The CDR3 nucleotides read TGCGCCAGCAGCCAAGTAAAGGGACTTGGAGCTTTCTTT.

This clonotype occurred many times. The V call is TRBV20-1, the J call TRBJ1-5; 8 bases agree with TRBD1. The V gene end was trimmed by 3 bases and the J gene end by 0 bases; junction bases not matched to a gene: 4. The CDR3 sequence is 15 residues long. Germline V gene data show CDR1 as DFQATT and CDR2 as SNEGSKA (reference sequence). In DNA, the CDR3 is TGCAGTGCTAGCCTCGGGACAGGTAGCAATCAGCCCCAGCATTTT. It translates to CSASLGTGSNQPQHF.

The chain joins TRBV7-6 to TRBJ1-2; the D gene is possibly TRBD1 (6 bases). V lost 2 bases and J lost 2, with 12 bases in between. This CDR3 contains 15 residues. Looked up from germline, CDR1 is SGHVS and CDR2 is FNYEAQ. This CDR3 is CASSLMGGSNYGYTF. CDR3 nucleotide sequence: TGTGCCAGCAGCTTAATGGGGGGCTCCAACTATGGCTACACCTTC.

A few counts support this clonotype. The chain uses TRBV7-9 and TRBJ1-2; 10 nucleotides agree with TRBD1. Germline CDR1 reads SEHNR; CDR2 reads FQNEAQ (reference sequence). This CDR3 comprises 14 residues. J gave up 11 bases and V 1 base, and 7 bases lay outside the gene matches. CDR3 in DNA: TGTGCCAGCAGCTTAGACGGGACAGGGGAGCGGTACACCTTC. This translates into CASSLDGTGERYTF.

This sequence joins TRBV6-5 and TRBJ1-6; D unclear. V gave up 6 bases and J gave up 3 bases, with 9 bases separating them. From germline, CDR1 is MNHEY and CDR2 SVGAGI. The CDR3 is made up of 14 amino acids. Written as DNA, the CDR3 is TGTGCCAGCAGCCCCGGGATCTATAATTCACCCCTCCACTTT. Amino acids: CASSPGIYNSPLHF.

As DNA, the CDR3 is TGTGCTAGAGTCCCGGGACAAATCTATGGCTACACCTTC. It specifies CARVPGQIYGYTF. The chain links TRBV10-3 to TRBJ1-2, with D tentatively TRBD1 (6 bases). This CDR3 region has 13 residues. Germline CDR1 is ENHRY and CDR2 is SYGVKD.

This clonotype was picked up a small number of times. The genes are TRBV5-1 and TRBJ1-1, with a possible D match to TRBD1 (6 bases). The CDR3 is 12 residues long. Trimming pared 4 bases from V and 6 bases from J, leaving 10 bases between. CDR1 SGHRS and CDR2 YFSETQ come from the germline V gene. The CDR3 is CASSAGTPEAFF. CDR3 coding DNA: TGCGCCAGCAGCGCCGGGACACCTGAAGCTTTCTTT.

Remarks on this clonotype: This sequence may be a read error, since a much larger clone differs from it by one base. The rearrangement joins TRBV15 to TRBJ1-1; D is unclear. The CDR3 has 14 residues. Trimming pared 0 bases from V and 4 bases from J, leaving 9 bases between. Germline CDR1 and CDR2: LNHNV and YYDKDF (reference sequence). The chain's CDR3 is CATSRDIVGTEAFF. The CDR3 DNA follows: TGTGCCACCAGCAGAGATATAGTGGGCACTGAAGCTTTCTTT.

The genes are TRBV7-2 and TRBJ1-4; 8 bases map to TRBD1. Germline assignment: CDR1 SGHTA and CDR2 FQGNSA. Trimming cost V 1 base and J 4 bases; bases outside gene matches: 5. The CDR3 is made up of 16 amino acids. As DNA, the CDR3 is TGTGCCAGCAGCTTAGACAGGGGGACTGTTAATGAAAAACTGTTTTTT. This sequence encodes CASSLDRGTVNEKLFF. The full variable domain, in which reference TRBV7-2 and TRBJ1-4 provide the parts outside the CDR3, is GAGVSQSPSNKVTEKGKDVELRCDPISGHTALYWYRQSLGQGLEFLIYFQGNSAPDKSGLPSDRFSAERTGGSVSTLTIQRTQQEDSAVYLCASSLDRGTVNEKLFFGSGTQLSVL.

Notes on this clonotype: Likely a read error: the CDR3 ends without its conserved phenylalanine or tryptophan. This rearrangement joins TRBV7-9 to TRBJ1-2; maybe TRBD1 (5 bases). Germline values: CDR1 SEHNR, CDR2 FQNEAQ (reference sequence). The CDR3 extends over 14 amino acids. V was clipped by 3 bases and J by 5 bases, with 13 bases between them. The CDR3 nucleotides read TGTGCCAGCAGCTTCCCGGGACCCTCTTATGGCTACACCCTC. It specifies CASSFPGPSYGYTL.

The V gene is TRBV9, the J gene TRBJ1-5, with 9 bases that match TRBD1. Germline trimming cut 4 bases from V and 6 bases from J; bases unmatched to any gene: 8. This CDR3 is 15 amino acids long. Germline values: CDR1 SGDLS, CDR2 YYNGEE. For the CDR3, the DNA is TGTGCCAGCAGCCCGGGGACAGGGATAACTCAGCCCCAGCATTTT. Protein sequence: CASSPGTGITQPQHF.

This clonotype turned up a few times. A much larger clonotype is one base distant, so this may be a read error. The rearrangement links TRBV6-5 to TRBJ1-3; no clear D. Germline assignment: CDR1 MNHEY and CDR2 SVGAGI. CDR3 length: 14 amino acids. CDR3 region: CAISYDNSGNTIYF. The CDR3 nucleotides are TGTGCCATCAGTTACGATAACTCTGGAAACACCATATATTTT.

This clonotype showed up many times. The J gene is TRBJ2-5, the V gene TRBV7-8; 8 nucleotides agree with TRBD2. The CDR3 is 14 residues long. V dropped 2 bases and J dropped 2; count of bases not matched to a gene: 1. CDR1 and CDR2 (germline): SGHVS, FQNEAQ. The CDR3 DNA follows: TGTGCCAGCAGCTTACTAGCGGGTCAAGAGACCCAGTACTTC. Its translation: CASSLLAGQETQYF.

A remark on this clonotype: The germline gene is not matched at one end of the junction; a read error may be the cause. The chain has TRBV5-1 and TRBJ2-7; TRBD1 agrees at 9 bases. Germline V CDR1 and CDR2: SGHRS, YFSETQ. The CDR3 contains 15 residues. CDR3 in DNA: TGTGCCAGCAGCTTGGGAGGACAGGGGATCCACGAGCAGTACTTC. Encoded protein: CASSLGGQGIHEQYF. Variable domain in full (rest from reference TRBV5-1 and TRBJ2-7): KAGVTQTPRYLIKTRGQQVTLSCSPISGHRSVSWYQQTPGQGLQFLFEYFSETQRNKGNFPGRFSGRQFSNSRSEMNVSTLELGDSALYLCASSLGGQGIHEQYFGPGTRLTVT.

CDR3 coding DNA: TGTGCCAGCAGCCAGGGGACAACGGGCGGGGAGCTGTTTTTT. It codes for CASSQGTTGGELFF. This chain uses TRBV7-4 with TRBJ2-2; TRBD1 is a possible D gene (6 bases). Germline V gives CDR1 SGHVT, CDR2 SQSDAQ. The CDR3 extends over 14 amino acids. V was pared by 5 bases and J by 7 bases, with 14 bases between.

This clonotype was counted a few times. The V and J genes are TRBV7-8 and TRBJ1-2; tentative D call: TRBD1 (6 bases). In germline, CDR1 is SGHVS, CDR2 FQNEAQ. The CDR3 has 15 amino acids. V lost 6 bases, J lost 4 bases, and 18 bases lay in between. DNA for the CDR3: TGTGCCAGCAGACCTACCCAGGACAGATCCTATGGCTACACCTTC. Its translation: CASRPTQDRSYGYTF.